This T cell receptor (beta chain) came from a study of neurological immune-mediated disorders. Broader study findings: Patients with HTLV-1-associated myelopathy had the highest level of TCR clonal expansion, whereas patients with multiple sclerosis had the lowest level, falling beneath the level found in healthy controls.

For this clonotype: Its antigen is currently unknown.

Stated time point: longitudinal time-point 3. Preparation of the unsorted libraries drew on 2 million PBMCs stored at -80 C. Trimming stripped 6 bases from V and 6 bases from J, with 12 bases between. The germline CDR1 and CDR2 sequences are SEHNR and FQNEAQ (reference sequence). The CDR3 runs to 13 residues. TCRdb called the 5' RACE reads again in MiXCR, with one record for every CDR3 protein. The repertoire consists of fewer than 85,000 distinct CDR3 sequences, with 4.3% occurring once and the leading ten covering 5.7%. The sequenced sample consisted of PBMCs. The TCR originated in a woman in her sixties or seventies with multiple sclerosis. The V call is TRBV7-9, the J call TRBJ1-5; D is undetermined. CDR3: CASSISVFQPQHF. CDR3 DNA sequence: TGTGCCAGCAGTATATCAGTTTTTCAGCCCCAGCATTTT. The full variable domain, its missing parts supplied by reference TRBV7-9 and TRBJ1-5, is DTGVSQNPRHKITKRGQNVTFRCDPISEHNRLYWYRQTLGQGPEFLTYFQNEAQLEKSRLLSDRFSAERPKGSFSTLEIQRTEQGDSAMYLCASSISVFQPQHFGDGTRLSIL.